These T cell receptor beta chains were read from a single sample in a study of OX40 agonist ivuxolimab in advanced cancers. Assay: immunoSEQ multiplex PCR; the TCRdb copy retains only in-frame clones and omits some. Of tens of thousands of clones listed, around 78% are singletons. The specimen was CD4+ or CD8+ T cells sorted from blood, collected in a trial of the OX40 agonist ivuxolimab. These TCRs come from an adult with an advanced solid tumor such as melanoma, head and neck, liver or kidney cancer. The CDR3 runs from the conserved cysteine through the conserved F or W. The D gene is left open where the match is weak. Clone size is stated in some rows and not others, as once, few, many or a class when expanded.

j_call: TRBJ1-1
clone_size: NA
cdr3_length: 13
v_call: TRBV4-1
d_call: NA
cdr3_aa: CASSHFGNTEAFF
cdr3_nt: TGCGCCAGCAGCCACTTCGGGAACACTGAAGCTTTCTTT

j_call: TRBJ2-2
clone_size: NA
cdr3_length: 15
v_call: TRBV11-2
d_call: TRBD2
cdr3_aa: CASSLTSGSLGELFF
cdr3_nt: TGTGCCAGCAGCTTAACTAGCGGGAGTTTGGGGGAGCTGTTTTTT

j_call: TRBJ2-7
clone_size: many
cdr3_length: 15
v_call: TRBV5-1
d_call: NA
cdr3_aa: CASSRPGLDSYEQYF
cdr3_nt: TGCGCCAGCAGCCGCCCGGGTCTCGATTCCTACGAGCAGTACTTC

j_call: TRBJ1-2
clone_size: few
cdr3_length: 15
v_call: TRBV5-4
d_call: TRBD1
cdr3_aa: CASSSGQGRDYGYTF
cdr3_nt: TGTGCCAGCAGCTCAGGACAGGGACGGGACTATGGCTACACCTTC

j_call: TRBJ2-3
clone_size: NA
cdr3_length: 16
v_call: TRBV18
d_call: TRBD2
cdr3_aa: CASSPPLAGGSDTQYF
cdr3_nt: TGTGCCAGCTCACCACCCCTAGCGGGGGGCTCAGATACGCAGTATTTT

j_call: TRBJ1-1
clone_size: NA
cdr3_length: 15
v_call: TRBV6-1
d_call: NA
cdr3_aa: CASYQTGQMNTEAFF
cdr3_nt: TGTGCCAGCTACCAGACGGGACAAATGAACACTGAAGCTTTCTTT

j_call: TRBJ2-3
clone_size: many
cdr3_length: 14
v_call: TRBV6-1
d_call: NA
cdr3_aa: CASSETSDPDTQYF
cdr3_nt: TGTGCCAGCAGTGAGACAAGCGACCCAGATACGCAGTATTTT

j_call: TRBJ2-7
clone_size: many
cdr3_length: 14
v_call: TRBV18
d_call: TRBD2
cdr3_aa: CASSPGLLTYEQYF
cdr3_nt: TGTGCCAGCTCACCGGGACTACTAACCTACGAGCAGTACTTC

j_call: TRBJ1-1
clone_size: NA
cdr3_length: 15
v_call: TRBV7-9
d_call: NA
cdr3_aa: CASSFGSWGSTEAFF
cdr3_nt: TGTGCCAGCAGCTTTGGGTCGTGGGGCAGCACTGAAGCTTTCTTT

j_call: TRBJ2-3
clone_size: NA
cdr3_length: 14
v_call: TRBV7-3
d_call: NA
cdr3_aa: CASSLFPSTDTQYF
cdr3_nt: TGTGCCAGCAGCTTATTTCCTAGCACAGATACGCAGTATTTT

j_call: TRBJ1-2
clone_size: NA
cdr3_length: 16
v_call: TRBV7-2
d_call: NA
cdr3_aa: CASSSSTAETNYGYTF
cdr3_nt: TGTGCCAGCAGCTCCTCGACAGCGGAAACTAACTATGGCTACACCTTC

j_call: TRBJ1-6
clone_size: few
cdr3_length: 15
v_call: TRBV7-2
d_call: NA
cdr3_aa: CASSHPQGKRSPLHF
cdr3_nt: TGTGCCAGCAGCCACCCCCAGGGAAAAAGGTCACCCCTCCACTTT

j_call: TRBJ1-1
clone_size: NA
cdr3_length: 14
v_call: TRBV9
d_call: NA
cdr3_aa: CASSVLQGNTEAFF
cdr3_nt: TGTGCCAGCAGCGTCCTCCAGGGGAACACTGAAGCTTTCTTT

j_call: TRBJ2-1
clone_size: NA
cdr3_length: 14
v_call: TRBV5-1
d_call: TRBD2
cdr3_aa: CASSLGERGNEQFF
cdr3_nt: TGCGCCAGCAGCTTGGGCGAGCGGGGGAATGAGCAGTTCTTC

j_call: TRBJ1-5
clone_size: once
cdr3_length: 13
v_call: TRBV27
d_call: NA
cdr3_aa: CASSLVGNQPQHF
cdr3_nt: TGTGCCAGCAGTTTAGTGGGCAATCAGCCCCAGCATTTT

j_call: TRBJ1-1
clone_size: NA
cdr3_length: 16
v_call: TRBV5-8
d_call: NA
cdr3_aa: CASTRLHLLPGSEAFF
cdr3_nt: TGTGCCAGCACCCGACTGCACCTTCTGCCGGGGTCTGAAGCTTTCTTT

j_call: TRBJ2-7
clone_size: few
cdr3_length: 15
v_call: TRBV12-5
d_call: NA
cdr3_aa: CASAPFWGKKNEQYF
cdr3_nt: TGTGCTAGTGCCCCCTTTTGGGGGAAGAAGAACGAGCAGTACTTC

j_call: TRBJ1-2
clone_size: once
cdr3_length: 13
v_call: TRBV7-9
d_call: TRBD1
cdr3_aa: CASSPDRVGGYTF
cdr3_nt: TGTGCCAGCAGCCCCGACAGGGTTGGCGGCTACACCTTC

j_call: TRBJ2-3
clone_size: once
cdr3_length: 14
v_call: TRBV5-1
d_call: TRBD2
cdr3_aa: CASSQGLAGGRQYF
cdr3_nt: TGCGCCAGCAGCCAGGGACTAGCGGGGGGTAGGCAGTATTTT

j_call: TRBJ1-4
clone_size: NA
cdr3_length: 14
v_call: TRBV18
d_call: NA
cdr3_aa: CASSRAQGGEKLFF
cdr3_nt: TGTGCCAGCTCACGAGCACAGGGTGGAGAAAAACTGTTTTTT

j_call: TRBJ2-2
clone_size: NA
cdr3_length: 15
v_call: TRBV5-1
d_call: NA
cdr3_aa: CASSLPGGTPGELFF
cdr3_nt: TGCGCCAGCAGCTTGCCCGGGGGGACACCCGGGGAGCTGTTTTTT

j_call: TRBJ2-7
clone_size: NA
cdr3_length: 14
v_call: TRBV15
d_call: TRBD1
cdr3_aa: CATSFRRGPYEQYF
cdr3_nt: TGTGCCACCAGCTTTAGAAGGGGGCCCTACGAGCAGTACTTC

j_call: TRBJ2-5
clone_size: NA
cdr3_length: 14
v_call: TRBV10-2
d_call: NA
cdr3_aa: CAGGDGTQRETQYF
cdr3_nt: TGCGCCGGGGGCGACGGCACCCAGAGGGAGACCCAGTACTTC

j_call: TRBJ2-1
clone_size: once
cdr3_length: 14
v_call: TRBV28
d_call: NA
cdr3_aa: CASSLAGSHNEQFF
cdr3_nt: TGTGCCAGCAGTTTAGCGGGTTCCCACAATGAGCAGTTCTTC

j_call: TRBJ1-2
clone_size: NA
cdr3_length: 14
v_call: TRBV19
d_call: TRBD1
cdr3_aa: CASSPTTGTYGYTF
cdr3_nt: TGTGCCAGTAGCCCTACGACAGGGACCTATGGCTACACCTTC

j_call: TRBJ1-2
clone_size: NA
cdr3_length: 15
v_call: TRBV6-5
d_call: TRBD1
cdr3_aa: CASSGRAGGNYGYTF
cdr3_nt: TGTGCCAGCAGCGGGAGGGCAGGGGGCAACTATGGCTACACCTTC

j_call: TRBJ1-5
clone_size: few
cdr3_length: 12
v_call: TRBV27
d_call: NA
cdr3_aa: CASREADQPQHF
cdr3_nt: TGTGCCAGCAGAGAGGCAGATCAGCCCCAGCATTTT

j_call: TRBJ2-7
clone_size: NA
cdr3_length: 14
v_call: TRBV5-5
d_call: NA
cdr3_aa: CASSLAGSGYEQYF
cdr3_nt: TGTGCCAGCAGCTTGGCGGGGTCAGGGTACGAGCAGTACTTC

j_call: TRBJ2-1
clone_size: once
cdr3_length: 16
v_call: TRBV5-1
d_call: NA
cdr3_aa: CASSPLSPRGENEQFF
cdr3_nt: TGCGCCAGCAGCCCCCTAAGCCCCCGAGGGGAGAATGAGCAGTTCTTC

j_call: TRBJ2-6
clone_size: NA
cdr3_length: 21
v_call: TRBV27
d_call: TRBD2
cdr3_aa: CASSLMASGPSHYSGANVLTF
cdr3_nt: TGTGCCAGCAGTTTAATGGCTAGCGGTCCCTCCCATTACTCTGGGGCCAACGTCCTGACTTTC

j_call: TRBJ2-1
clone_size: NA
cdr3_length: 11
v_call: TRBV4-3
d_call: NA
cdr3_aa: CASSLDSEQFF
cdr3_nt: TGCGCCAGCAGCCTGGACAGCGAGCAGTTCTTC

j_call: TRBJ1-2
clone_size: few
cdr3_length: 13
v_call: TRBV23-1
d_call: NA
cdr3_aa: CASSQSPGNGYTF
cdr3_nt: TGCGCCAGCAGTCAATCGCCAGGCAATGGCTACACCTTC